The rows below give T cell receptor beta chains drawn from one sample of a study of cytomegalovirus exposure and HLA in healthy donors. This table comes from immunoSEQ multiplex PCR, and its TCRdb copy is limited to in-frame clones, with some not included. The sample lists 90,000 to 150,000 clones; about 86% were seen once. The material sequenced was PBMCs. These receptors were taken from a woman aged 40 to 50 in good health and CMV-seronegative. Both conserved end residues are part of each CDR3. The order of the fields is D gene, V gene, J gene, clone size, CDR3 protein, CDR3 DNA. The D gene is left open where the match is weak. For some rows the clone size is stated as once, few or many, or as a class when expanded; others skip it.

>TRBD2|TRBV28|TRBJ2-1|-
CASSGLAGEYEQFF
TGTGCCAGCAGTGGACTAGCGGGAGAATACGAGCAGTTCTTC
>TRBD2|TRBV6-1|TRBJ2-5|-
CASSEGLAGGLEETQYF
TGTGCCAGCAGTGAAGGGCTAGCGGGGGGGCTAGAAGAGACCCAGTACTTC
>-|TRBV9|TRBJ2-7|-
CASSVGGGLGEQYF
TGTGCCAGCAGCGTAGGGGGCGGATTGGGTGAGCAGTACTTC
>-|TRBV7-2|TRBJ1-1|-
CASSLAGLGAFF
TGTGCCAGCAGCTTAGCTGGGCTCGGAGCTTTCTTT
>-|TRBV5-1|TRBJ2-2|-
CASSVGQPNTGELFF
TGCGCCAGCAGCGTAGGACAGCCGAACACCGGGGAGCTGTTTTTT
>TRBD1|TRBV6-5|TRBJ2-5|-
CASSSTGVGGETQYF
TGTGCCAGCAGTTCGACAGGGGTCGGGGGAGAGACCCAGTACTTC
>-|TRBV29-1|TRBJ1-2|-
CSVDLGLEVYGYTF
TGCAGCGTTGACCTGGGATTGGAGGTCTATGGCTACACCTTC
>TRBD1|TRBV7-9|TRBJ2-5|-
CASSPRQGGRETQYF
TGTGCCAGCAGCCCACGACAGGGCGGGCGAGAGACCCAGTACTTC
>-|TRBV7-9|TRBJ2-5|-
CASSSGRRGTDQETQYF
TGTGCCAGCAGCTCAGGTAGAAGGGGGACGGATCAAGAGACCCAGTACTTC
>TRBD1|TRBV25-1|TRBJ2-3|-
CASSSDRADTQYF
TGTGCCAGCAGTTCTGACAGGGCAGATACGCAGTATTTT
>-|TRBV5-1|TRBJ2-7|-
CASSLAPDTYYEQYF
TGCGCCAGCAGCTTGGCCCCGGACACTTACTACGAGCAGTACTTC
>TRBD2|TRBV27|TRBJ2-2|once
CATNSLGGSTGELFF
TGTGCCACCAACTCGTTGGGGGGGAGCACCGGGGAGCTGTTTTTT
>TRBD1|TRBV13|TRBJ1-1|-
CASSFGTLSQGTVEAFF
TGTGCCAGCAGCTTTGGGACCCTCTCACAGGGGACAGTTGAAGCTTTCTTT
>-|TRBV21-1|TRBJ1-4|-
CASRRTGEDEKLFF
TGTGCCAGCAGAAGGACAGGGGAGGACGAAAAACTGTTTTTT
>TRBD2|TRBV6-5|TRBJ2-7|-
CASRTGGAHEQYF
TGTGCCAGCAGAACCGGGGGGGCCCACGAGCAGTACTTC